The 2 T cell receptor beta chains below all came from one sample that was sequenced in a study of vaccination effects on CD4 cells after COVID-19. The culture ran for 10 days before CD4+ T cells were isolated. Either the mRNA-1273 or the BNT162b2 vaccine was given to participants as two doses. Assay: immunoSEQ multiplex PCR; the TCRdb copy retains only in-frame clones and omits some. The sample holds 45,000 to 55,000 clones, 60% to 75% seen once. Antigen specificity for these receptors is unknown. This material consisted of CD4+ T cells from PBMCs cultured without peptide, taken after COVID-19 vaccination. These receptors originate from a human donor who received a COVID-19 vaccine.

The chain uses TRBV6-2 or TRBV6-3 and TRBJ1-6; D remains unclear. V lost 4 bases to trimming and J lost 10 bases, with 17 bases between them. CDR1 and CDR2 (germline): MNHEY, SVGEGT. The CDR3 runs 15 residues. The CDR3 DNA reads TGTGCCAGCAGTTCCGTCTTAGGAGTGGGGTCACCCCTCCACTTT. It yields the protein CASSSVLGVGSPLHF.

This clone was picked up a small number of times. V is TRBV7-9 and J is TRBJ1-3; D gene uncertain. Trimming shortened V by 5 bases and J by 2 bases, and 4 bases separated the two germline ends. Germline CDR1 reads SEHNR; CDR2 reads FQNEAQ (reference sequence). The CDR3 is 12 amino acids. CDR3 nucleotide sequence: TGTGCCAGCAGCCCGACTGGAAACACCATATATTTT. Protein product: CASSPTGNTIYF.